What follows are 5 T cell receptor beta chains derived from one specimen sequenced in a study of blood T cell repertoires in COVID-19 (dated by TCRdb to between 2020 and 2021). Libraries were made using the immunoSEQ multiplex PCR assay. TCRdb retrieved this table from immuneACCESS and kept in-frame rearrangements only. Not all clones are present; in checked studies, unresolved V genes account for under half, and no reason is known for the remainder. This sample is represented by over 130,000 clones; about four fifths of them were singletons. More than 2% of the sample goes to the ten largest clones. Source material: peripheral blood. These TCRs come from a man aged 65 to 85 with acute or convalescent COVID-19.

CDR3 amino acids: CASSSVSEQYF. CDR3 coding DNA: TGTGCCAGCAGTTCCGTGAGCGAGCAGTACTTC. The V gene is TRBV28, the J gene TRBJ2-7, with D uncertain. The V end lost 4 bases, the J end lost 6 bases, and 7 bases lay between the germline ends. The germline CDR1 and CDR2 sequences are MDHEN and SYDVKM. This CDR3 region has 11 residues.

The gene calls are TRBV7-9 and TRBJ2-7; 11 bases line up with TRBD2. Per the germline V gene, CDR1 is SEHNR and CDR2 is FQNEAQ (reference sequence). The CDR3 totals 12 residues. V shed 8 bases, J shed 6 bases, and the junction held 3 bases outside the gene matches. The chain's CDR3 is CASCLAGGEQYF. In nucleotides, the CDR3 is TGTGCCAGCTGCCTAGCGGGGGGCGAGCAGTACTTC.

CDR3 sequence: CASSSFLAGGSGEQFF. CDR3 bases: TGTGCCAGCAGTTCCTTCCTAGCGGGAGGATCAGGTGAGCAGTTCTTC. The chain is built from TRBV6-5 and TRBJ2-1, with 11 nucleotides matching TRBD2. The CDR3 totals 16 residues. Germline trimming cut 4 bases from V and 9 bases from J; bases unmatched to any gene: 11. Germline V lookup: CDR1 MNHEY, CDR2 SVGAGI.

This clone appeared once. The J gene is TRBJ1-1, the V gene TRBV7-8, with 9 nucleotides matching TRBD1. Trimming at V came to 3 bases and at J to 8 bases, leaving 4 bases not matched to a gene. CDR1 is SGHVS and CDR2 is FQNEAQ in the germline V gene. CDR3 length equals 13 residues. DNA for the CDR3: TGTGCCAGCAGCTTGGACAGGGGACTCGAAGCTTTCTTT. This codes for CASSLDRGLEAFF.

This clone has more than one count but fewer than ten. Other DNA sequences within the sample encode an identical CDR3. This rearrangement joins TRBV5-1 to TRBJ2-3; the D gene is possibly TRBD1 (5 bases). The CDR3 contains 14 residues. Germline loops: CDR1 SGHRS, CDR2 YFSETQ. V was cut by 0 bases and J by 0 bases, with 5 bases left in between. CDR3 DNA: TGCGCCAGCAGCTTGGGACAGAGCACAGATACGCAGTATTTT. Translating it yields CASSLGQSTDTQYF.